The rows below give T cell receptor beta chains drawn from one sample of a study of spatial heterogeneity in lung cancer. TCRdb fed the 5' RACE reads into MiXCR, producing one record per CDR3 protein. The sample yields 85,000 to 100,000 distinct CDR3 sequences, approximately 12% seen once. Sequenced material: PBMCs, taken at surgery. The receptors were gathered from a male donor with early-stage non-small cell lung cancer. CDR3s include the opening cysteine and the closing phenylalanine or tryptophan. The order of the fields is V gene, D gene, J gene, clone size, CDR3 protein, CDR3 DNA. A D gene is named only where the DNA matches it firmly. Some rows mark clone size as missing; the rest say once, few, many or name a class of expanded clone.

v_call: TRBV4-1
d_call: .
j_call: TRBJ2-3
clone_size: few
cdr3_aa: CASSQDLAEMYTDTQYF
cdr3_nt: TGCGCCAGCAGCCAAGATCTAGCAGAGATGTACACAGATACGCAGTATTTT

v_call: TRBV27
d_call: TRBD2
j_call: TRBJ2-1
clone_size: .
cdr3_aa: CASSLLLAGPSGEQFF
cdr3_nt: TGTGCCAGCAGTTTGCTACTAGCGGGTCCGTCCGGTGAGCAGTTCTTC

v_call: TRBV2
d_call: .
j_call: TRBJ1-2
clone_size: .
cdr3_aa: CASSAQDYGYTF
cdr3_nt: TGTGCCAGCTCCGCACAGGACTATGGCTACACCTTC

v_call: TRBV27
d_call: TRBD2
j_call: TRBJ2-1
clone_size: .
cdr3_aa: CASSLGRGAADEQFF
cdr3_nt: TGTGCCAGCAGTTTGGGGCGGGGGGCTGCGGATGAGCAGTTCTTC

v_call: TRBV6-5
d_call: .
j_call: TRBJ1-4
clone_size: .
cdr3_aa: CASSPRGTNEKLFF
cdr3_nt: TGTGCCAGCAGCCCAAGGGGAACTAATGAAAAACTGTTTTTT

v_call: TRBV6-5
d_call: .
j_call: TRBJ1-6
clone_size: .
cdr3_aa: CASSYSRGASYNSPLHF
cdr3_nt: TGTGCCAGCAGTTACTCTCGGGGGGCCTCCTATAATTCACCCCTCCACTTT

v_call: TRBV18
d_call: .
j_call: TRBJ2-3
clone_size: .
cdr3_aa: CASSPNDDTQYF
cdr3_nt: TGTGCCAGCTCACCCAACGATGATACGCAGTATTTT

v_call: TRBV28
d_call: TRBD1
j_call: TRBJ2-2
clone_size: few
cdr3_aa: CASRKQGSGGELFF
cdr3_nt: TGTGCCAGCAGAAAACAGGGGTCGGGCGGGGAGCTGTTTTTT

v_call: TRBV27
d_call: .
j_call: TRBJ2-7
clone_size: .
cdr3_aa: CASSSRDHLFEQYF
cdr3_nt: TGTGCCAGCAGTTCCCGGGACCACCTCTTTGAGCAGTACTTC

v_call: TRBV7-2
d_call: .
j_call: TRBJ2-2
clone_size: .
cdr3_aa: CTSSLARGELFF
cdr3_nt: TGTACCAGCAGCTTAGCTAGGGGGGAGCTGTTTTTT

v_call: TRBV20-1
d_call: TRBD2
j_call: TRBJ2-1
clone_size: .
cdr3_aa: CSAAYQREFPNEQFF
cdr3_nt: TGCAGTGCCGCTTATCAGCGGGAGTTTCCCAATGAGCAGTTCTTC

v_call: TRBV6-6
d_call: TRBD2
j_call: TRBJ2-7
clone_size: .
cdr3_aa: CASSYSGGAGEQYF
cdr3_nt: TGTGCCAGCAGTTATAGCGGGGGGGCCGGCGAGCAGTACTTC

v_call: TRBV7-2
d_call: .
j_call: TRBJ1-2
clone_size: few
cdr3_aa: CASSLDRTPYGYTF
cdr3_nt: TGTGCCAGCAGCTTAGACAGAACTCCCTATGGCTACACCTTC

v_call: TRBV14
d_call: .
j_call: TRBJ1-1
clone_size: few
cdr3_aa: CASSQALGGTEAFF
cdr3_nt: TGTGCCAGCAGCCAAGCCTTGGGAGGGACTGAAGCTTTCTTT

v_call: TRBV7-2
d_call: .
j_call: TRBJ2-3
clone_size: few
cdr3_aa: CASSTHRGSQYF
cdr3_nt: TGTGCCAGCAGCACTCATCGGGGGTCGCAGTATTTT

v_call: TRBV6-2/TRBV6-3
d_call: TRBD2
j_call: TRBJ2-1
clone_size: few
cdr3_aa: CASTLTSGRDEQFF
cdr3_nt: TGTGCCAGCACCTTGACTAGCGGGAGGGATGAGCAGTTCTTC

v_call: TRBV11-2
d_call: .
j_call: TRBJ2-1
clone_size: .
cdr3_aa: CASSLLYSRSSYNEQFF
cdr3_nt: TGTGCCAGCAGCTTACTTTACAGTCGGAGCTCCTACAATGAGCAGTTCTTC

v_call: TRBV6-2/TRBV6-3
d_call: .
j_call: TRBJ2-5
clone_size: few
cdr3_aa: CASSPLRAGQETQYF
cdr3_nt: TGTGCCAGCAGCCCCCTCCGGGCAGGGCAAGAGACCCAGTACTTC

v_call: TRBV6-5
d_call: TRBD2
j_call: TRBJ2-1
clone_size: .
cdr3_aa: CASSYGWLAGVDEQFF
cdr3_nt: TGTGCCAGCAGTTACGGGTGGCTAGCGGGAGTAGATGAGCAGTTCTTC

v_call: TRBV12-5
d_call: .
j_call: TRBJ1-1
clone_size: many
cdr3_aa: CASSPGSRLGTEAFF
cdr3_nt: TGTGCTAGTTCACCCGGTAGTAGGTTGGGCACTGAAGCTTTCTTT

v_call: TRBV20-1
d_call: TRBD2
j_call: TRBJ2-3
clone_size: .
cdr3_aa: CSARRTSGMSDTQYF
cdr3_nt: TGCAGTGCTAGAAGGACTAGCGGGATGTCAGATACGCAGTATTTT

v_call: TRBV30
d_call: .
j_call: TRBJ1-4
clone_size: .
cdr3_aa: CAWSGAEKLFF
cdr3_nt: TGTGCCTGGAGTGGAGCTGAAAAACTGTTTTTT

v_call: TRBV29-1
d_call: TRBD2
j_call: TRBJ2-7
clone_size: .
cdr3_aa: CSAEGLAPTYEQYF
cdr3_nt: TGCAGCGCTGAGGGACTAGCGCCCACCTACGAGCAGTACTTC

v_call: TRBV4-3
d_call: TRBD1
j_call: TRBJ2-7
clone_size: .
cdr3_aa: CASSQGAGQGSYEQYF
cdr3_nt: TGCGCCAGCAGCCAAGGCGCGGGACAGGGCTCCTACGAGCAGTACTTC

v_call: TRBV7-7
d_call: TRBD2
j_call: TRBJ2-1
clone_size: few
cdr3_aa: CASSPWLGGRAYNEQFF
cdr3_nt: TGTGCTAGCAGCCCCTGGCTTGGGGGGAGGGCCTACAATGAGCAGTTCTTC

v_call: TRBV11-2
d_call: .
j_call: TRBJ2-1
clone_size: .
cdr3_aa: CASSGGNEQFF
cdr3_nt: TGTGCCAGCAGCGGGGGGAATGAGCAGTTCTTC

v_call: TRBV2
d_call: .
j_call: TRBJ1-1
clone_size: .
cdr3_aa: CASTLRAEAFF
cdr3_nt: TGTGCCAGCACTCTACGGGCTGAAGCTTTCTTT

v_call: TRBV29-1
d_call: .
j_call: TRBJ1-2
clone_size: few
cdr3_aa: CSVASANYGYTF
cdr3_nt: TGCAGCGTGGCTTCAGCTAACTATGGCTACACCTTC

v_call: TRBV7-8
d_call: .
j_call: TRBJ2-1
clone_size: .
cdr3_aa: CASSFSTGRSYNEQFF
cdr3_nt: TGTGCCAGCAGCTTTTCCACAGGGCGCTCCTACAATGAGCAGTTCTTC